A single sample is the source of the 19 T cell receptor beta chains below, sequenced in a study of spatial heterogeneity in lung cancer. Using its own MiXCR run on the 5' RACE reads, TCRdb lists one record per CDR3 protein. The sample contains about 15,000 distinct CDR3 sequences, around 3.3% of which appear only once. Specified time point: sample taken at primary tumor resection. The sample consisted of normal lung tissue next to the tumor, taken at surgery. These receptors all come from a male donor with early-stage non-small cell lung cancer.

This clonotype was detected only a few times. Found in a library prepared for alpha chains, this beta chain is an off-target read, and its abundance has little meaning. The V call is TRBV15, the J call TRBJ2-3; D remains unclear. V was trimmed by 3 bases and J by 1 base, leaving 11 bases between them. The CDR3 sequence is 15 residues long. CDR1 LNHNV and CDR2 YYDKDF come from the germline V gene (reference sequence). The CDR3 DNA sequence: TGTGCCACCAGCAGGGGTGAACTCCGCACAGATACGCAGTATTTT. This gives the protein CATSRGELRTDTQYF.

This clonotype was picked up many times. Little can be read into the size of this beta chain, an off-target read in a library designed for alpha chains. The chain combines TRBV12-3 or TRBV12-4 with TRBJ1-2; 12 nucleotides align to TRBD1. The CDR3 is made up of 12 amino acids. Trimming cost V 6 bases and J 13 bases; bases outside gene matches: 6. The CDR3 protein is CASSPGQGAGTF. The CDR3 bases are TGTGCCAGCAGCCCGGGACAGGGGGCTGGCACCTTC.

The table lists this clonotype with a count of one. This beta chain lies outside the target of a library built for alpha chains; its clone size means little. The chain recombines TRBV7-9 with TRBJ2-2; 9 nucleotides agree with TRBD2. The CDR3 totals 15 residues. Looked up from germline, CDR1 is SEHNR and CDR2 is FQNEAQ (reference sequence). V was clipped by 8 bases and J by 7 bases; unmatched bases: 11. CDR3 protein: CASQYSGSTVGELFF. The DNA of the CDR3 is TGTGCCAGCCAATATAGCGGGAGTACGGTCGGGGAGCTGTTTTTT.

In this sample, this clonotype turned up many times. Found in a library prepared for alpha chains, this beta chain is an off-target read, and its abundance has little meaning. The chain joins TRBV5-4 to TRBJ2-7, with TRBD1 identical over 8 bases. The CDR3 spans 14 residues. Germline lookup yields CDR1 SGHNT and CDR2 YYREEE (reference sequence). The trim removed 1 base at V and 4 bases at J, leaving 4 bases unmatched. The CDR3 DNA sequence: TGTGCCAGCAGCTTGCAGGGGGCTGGGTACGAGCAGTACTTC. Translation: CASSLQGAGYEQYF.

By share, this clonotype ranks as large (0.1 to 1%). The library was designed around alpha chains, so this beta chain is a stray read whose abundance carries little weight. The chain employs TRBV9 and TRBJ2-5, with D hard to call. Between the trimmed V and J ends, which lost 0 bases and 5 bases, there was a span of 8 bases. The CDR3 loop spans 13 amino acids. Germline V gene sequence: CDR1 SGDLS, CDR2 YYNGEE. CDR3 bases: TGTGCCAGCAGCGTAGGAGGTTTGGAGACCCAGTACTTC. It encodes CASSVGGLETQYF.

This clonotype was counted ten times or more. Because the library targeted alpha chains, this beta chain is an off-target read whose size means little. The chain is built from TRBV30 and TRBJ2-2, with 9 bases lining up with TRBD2. The trim removed 2 bases at V and 4 bases at J, leaving 8 bases unmatched. The CDR3 loop spans 16 amino acids. Per the germline V gene, CDR1 is GTSNPN and CDR2 is SVGIG (reference sequence). The CDR3 DNA reads as TGTGCCTGGAGTCCCCTTCGAGCGGGAGGCACCGGGGAGCTGTTTTTT. It encodes CAWSPLRAGGTGELFF.

This clonotype was seen at least ten times. One junction end disagrees with the germline gene, perhaps due to a read error. This beta chain is an off-target read within a library intended for alpha chains, so its frequency means little. V gene TRBV4-1 combines with J gene TRBJ2-4; D is unclear. This CDR3 contains 17 residues. CDR1 is MGHRA, CDR2 YSYEKL, per germline. CDR3 DNA: TGCGCCAGCAGCCAAGATAAGAGTCCAGCAGCCCAAAACATTCAGTACTTC. Translating gives CASSQDKSPAAQNIQYF.

This clonotype was counted ten times or more. This beta chain is an unintended read in a library built for alpha chains; its size means little. The V and J genes are TRBV24-1 and TRBJ2-2; 10 bases line up with TRBD1. This CDR3 comprises 17 residues. J lost 4 bases, V lost 4 bases, and 8 bases had no gene match. Per the germline V gene, CDR1 is KGHDR and CDR2 is SFDVKD. CDR3: CATSDPSTGGPTGELFF. The CDR3 DNA reads as TGTGCCACCAGTGACCCCTCGACAGGGGGCCCCACCGGGGAGCTGTTTTTT.

This clonotype was counted many times. A library prepared for alpha chains yielded this beta chain as an off-target read; its size is of little meaning. This chain uses TRBV7-9 with TRBJ2-3; no firm D call. The CDR3 contains 12 residues. Trimming removed 5 bases from V and 0 bases from J, with 3 bases in between. Germline V gene data show CDR1 as SEHNR and CDR2 as FQNEAQ (reference sequence). The CDR3 DNA reads TGTGCCAGCAGCCGTAGCACAGATACGCAGTATTTT. As protein: CASSRSTDTQYF.

Many counts were recorded for this clonotype. This beta chain is an unintended read in a library built for alpha chains; its size means little. This chain links TRBV6-2 or TRBV6-3 with TRBJ2-1; D gene uncertain. Trimming left V 6 bases short and J 6 bases short, with 9 bases between. CDR1 is MNHEY, CDR2 SVGEGT, per germline. The CDR3 is made up of 12 amino acids. The CDR3 sequence: CASSTPGNEQFF. The CDR3 DNA reads as TGTGCCAGCAGCACCCCCGGCAATGAGCAGTTCTTC.

This clonotype was seen ten or more times. This beta chain slipped into a library made for alpha chains as a stray read, so its size is not meaningful. J is TRBJ2-2 and V is TRBV24-1; D is perhaps TRBD2 (5 bases). The CDR3 is 14 residues long. V was clipped by 8 bases and J by 0 bases, with 9 bases between them. The germline CDR1 and CDR2 sequences are KGHDR and SFDVKD. The CDR3 nucleotides read TGTGCCACCAAGGGAGAGGCGAACACCGGGGAGCTGTTTTTT. Its translation is CATKGEANTGELFF.

This clonotype was recorded at least ten times. Because this beta chain is a stray read in a library intended to capture alpha chains, its abundance should not be given much weight. This sequence joins TRBV6-5 and TRBJ1-1; 12 nucleotides match TRBD1. The CDR3 is made up of 17 amino acids. Per the germline V gene, CDR1 is MNHEY and CDR2 is SVGAGI. Trimming at V came to 6 bases and at J to 4 bases, leaving 12 bases not matched to a gene. The DNA for the CDR3 is TGTGCCAGCAGGCGTAGGGGACAGGGGGCGCGGGGCACTGAAGCTTTCTTT. Translation: CASRRRGQGARGTEAFF.

This clonotype was observed at least ten times. This beta chain appears as a stray read in a library generated for alpha chains; its size is not informative. The J gene is TRBJ1-3, the V gene TRBV29-1; the D gene is possibly TRBD1 (6 bases). The CDR3 loop spans 13 amino acids. Germline CDR1 SQVTM, CDR2 ANQGSEA. Trimming took off 7 bases at V and 4 bases at J, with 14 bases between the two ends. CDR3 residues: CSAGGATGNTIYF. The DNA of the CDR3 is TGCAGCGCCGGGGGGGCTACGGGAAACACCATATATTTT.

This clonotype was seen ten or more times. A library prepared for alpha chains yielded this beta chain as an off-target read; its size is of little meaning. V usage is TRBV4-2 and J usage is TRBJ2-2; no clear D gene. CDR1 and CDR2 (germline): LGHNA, YNFKEQ. The CDR3 contains 15 residues. The V end was cut by 0 bases, the J end by 1 base, with 6 bases between. This chain's CDR3 is CASSQEKRNTGELFF. Written as DNA, the CDR3 is TGTGCCAGCAGCCAAGAAAAACGGAACACCGGGGAGCTGTTTTTT.

Ten or more counts support this clonotype. This beta chain appears as a stray read in a library generated for alpha chains; its size is not informative. The chain employs TRBV9 and TRBJ2-1; 15 nucleotides match TRBD2. Germline lookup yields CDR1 SGDLS and CDR2 YYNGEE. The CDR3 is made up of 19 amino acids. With V trimmed by 2 bases and J by 6 bases, 12 bases remained unmatched. CDR3 nucleotides: TGTGCCAGCAGCGTCGCGGGGGGACTAGCGGGAGGTTTGGGCAATGAGCAGTTCTTC. It translates to CASSVAGGLAGGLGNEQFF.

This clonotype was seen repeatedly, ten times or more. This beta chain is an off-target read within a library intended for alpha chains, so its frequency means little. This chain connects TRBV3-1 to TRBJ1-2; D is undetermined. V was cut by 0 bases and J by 7 bases, with 3 bases left in between. CDR1 LGHDT and CDR2 YNNKEL come from the germline V gene (reference sequence). There are 11 residues in the CDR3. CDR3 coding DNA: TGTGCCAGCAGCCAAGAGGGTGGCTACACCTTC. Encoded protein: CASSQEGGYTF.

There are many counts of this clonotype. With the library built for alpha chains, this beta chain is off target and its frequency is not meaningful. The chain uses TRBV7-8 and TRBJ2-2, with TRBD1 matching over 8 bases. V shed 5 bases, J shed 4 bases, and the junction held 9 bases outside the gene matches. The CDR3 spans 16 residues. Germline V gives CDR1 SGHVS, CDR2 FQNEAQ. The CDR3 here is CASSLFGTGVTGELFF. CDR3 DNA: TGTGCCAGCAGCCTCTTTGGGACAGGTGTCACCGGGGAGCTGTTTTTT.

This clonotype was seen ten or more times. A library prepared for alpha chains yielded this beta chain as an off-target read; its size is of little meaning. The chain joins TRBV12-3 or TRBV12-4 to TRBJ2-1; D perhaps matches TRBD1 (6 bases). Trimming shortened V by 8 bases and J by 6 bases, and 14 bases separated the two germline ends. There are 13 residues in the CDR3. The CDR3 nucleotides read TGTGCCAGCGCACAGGGAAGGATCAATGAGCAGTTCTTC. Its protein is CASAQGRINEQFF.

Worth noting for this clonotype: This beta chain is an unintended read in a library built for alpha chains; its size means little. The chain has TRBV15 and TRBJ1-2; D is uncertain. CDR1 and CDR2 from the germline V gene are LNHNV and YYDKDF (reference sequence). The V end lost 3 bases, the J end lost 2 bases, and 13 bases lay between the germline ends. The CDR3 is made up of 15 amino acids. This CDR3 is CATSSLVESNYGYTF. The CDR3 nucleotides are TGTGCCACCAGCAGTTTAGTTGAGAGCAACTATGGCTACACCTTC.